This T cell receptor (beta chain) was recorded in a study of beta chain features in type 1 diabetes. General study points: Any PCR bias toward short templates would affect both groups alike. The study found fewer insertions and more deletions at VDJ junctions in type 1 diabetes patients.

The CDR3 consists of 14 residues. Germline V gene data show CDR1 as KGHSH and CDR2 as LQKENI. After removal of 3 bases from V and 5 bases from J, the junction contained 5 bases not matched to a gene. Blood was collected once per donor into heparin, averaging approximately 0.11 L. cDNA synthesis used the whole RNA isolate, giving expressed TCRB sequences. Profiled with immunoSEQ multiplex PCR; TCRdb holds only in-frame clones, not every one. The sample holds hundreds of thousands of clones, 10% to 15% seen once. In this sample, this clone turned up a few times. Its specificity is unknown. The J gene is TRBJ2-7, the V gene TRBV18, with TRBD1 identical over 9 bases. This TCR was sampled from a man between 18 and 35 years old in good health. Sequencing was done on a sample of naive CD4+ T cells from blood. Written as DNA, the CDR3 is TGTGCCAGCTCACCGGGACAGGGTAGACACGAGCAGTACTTC. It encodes CASSPGQGRHEQYF.